The source of this T cell receptor (beta chain) is a study of cytomegalovirus exposure and HLA in healthy donors. Study summary: The same platform was used for the 130 or so validation repertoires as for the 650 to 800 first-cohort repertoires, as reported in a later analysis. Study results and caveats: Most TCRs appeared rarely, but some public TCRs recurred in many donors.

Regarding this clone: Its matching antigen is unknown.

The CDR3 is made up of 15 amino acids. V lost 0 bases and J lost 4, with 12 bases in between. Per germline, CDR1 MNHNY and CDR2 SVGAGI (reference sequence). Here immunoSEQ multiplex PCR was the method, and the copy in TCRdb shows in-frame clones only, minus some. Of about 360,000 clones in the sample, 80% to 90% were seen once. The rearrangement uses TRBV6-6 and TRBJ1-1; D perhaps matches TRBD1 (6 bases). The sequence derives from a woman under 30 in good health and CMV-seronegative. Sequencing was performed on PBMCs. The CDR3, as DNA: TGTGCCAGCAGTTACTCAAGGGGGGGTAGCACTGAAGCTTTCTTT. Amino acid sequence: CASSYSRGGSTEAFF.